This T cell receptor (beta chain) came from a study of monozygotic twins with cystic fibrosis. Study in general: With roughly 16 PCR cycles, barcoded libraries came from roughly 3 micrograms of fragmented DNA. Study results and limitations: Median Simpson clonality of 0.0095 suggested naive T cells predominated. In 13 of 16 pairs, V gene usage was closest to the co-twin's. Shared CDR3 numbers were not associated with age, concordance or severity.

Germline V gives CDR1 SGHTS, CDR2 YDEGEE. The CDR3 sequence is 17 residues long. V lost 2 bases and J 0 bases, leaving 17 bases between the germline ends. As regards this clone: Antigen unknown.

Assay: immunoSEQ multiplex PCR; the TCRdb copy retains only in-frame clones and omits some. The table has over 30,000 clones, approximately 65% seen once; the top ten hold around 0.8%. What was sequenced was blood. The receptor comes from a girl aged 10-17 years with cystic fibrosis. The chain combines TRBV5-8 with TRBJ1-1; D is unclear. CDR3 coding DNA: TGTGCCAGCAGCTTATCTAGGGCGTCCCGGTTGAACACTGAAGCTTTCTTT. Protein: CASSLSRASRLNTEAFF.